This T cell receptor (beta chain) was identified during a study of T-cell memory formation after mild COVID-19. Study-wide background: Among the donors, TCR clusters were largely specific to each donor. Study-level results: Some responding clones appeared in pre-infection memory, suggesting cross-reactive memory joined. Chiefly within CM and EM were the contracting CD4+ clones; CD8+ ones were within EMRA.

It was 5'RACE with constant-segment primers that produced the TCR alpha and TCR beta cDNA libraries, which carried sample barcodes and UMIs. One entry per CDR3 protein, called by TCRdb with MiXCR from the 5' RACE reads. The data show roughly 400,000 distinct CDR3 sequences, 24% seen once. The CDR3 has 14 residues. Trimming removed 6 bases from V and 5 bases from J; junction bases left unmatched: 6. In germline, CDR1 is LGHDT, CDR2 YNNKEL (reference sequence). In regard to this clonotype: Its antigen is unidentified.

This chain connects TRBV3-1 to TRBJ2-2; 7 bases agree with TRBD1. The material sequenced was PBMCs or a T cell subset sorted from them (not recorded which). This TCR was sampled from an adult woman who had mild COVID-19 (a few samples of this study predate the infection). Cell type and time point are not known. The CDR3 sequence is CASRQQGSTGELFF. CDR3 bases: TGTGCCAGCAGACAACAGGGGAGTACCGGGGAGCTGTTTTTT. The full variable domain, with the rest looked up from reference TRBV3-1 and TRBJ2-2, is DTAVSQTPKYLVTQMGNDKSIKCEQNLGHDTMYWYKQDSKKFLKIMFSYNNKELIINETVPNRFSPKSPDKAHLNLHINSLELGDSAVYFCASRQQGSTGELFFGEGSRLTVL.